This T cell receptor (beta chain) emerged from a study of blood T cell repertoires in COVID-19. Across the whole study: The origin of the acute and convalescent COVID-19 samples was the United States, Italy and Spain. PBMCs, B-cell-depleted T cells, or T cells were the source of the cDNA or gDNA that made up the material.

Before they entered the study, exposed participants had met a COVID-19 case within 2 weeks. From germline, CDR1 is SGHRS and CDR2 YFSETQ. CDR3 length: 16 amino acids. Trimming took 0 bases from V and 6 from J; bases not matched to a gene: 5. Here immunoSEQ multiplex PCR was the method, and the copy in TCRdb shows in-frame clones only, minus some. This sample has 200,000 to 250,000 clones; about 87% occur once, and the top ten carry more than 3%. The specimen was PBMCs or T cells enriched from blood (not recorded which). The TCR sequence derives from a woman under 40 who had been exposed to COVID-19. This chain joins TRBV5-1 and TRBJ2-1, with 11 bases aligning to TRBD2. CDR3 coding DNA: TGCGCCAGCAGCTTGGTGGGGCTAGCGGGAGGCAATGAGCAGTTCTTC. This translates into CASSLVGLAGGNEQFF. The whole variable domain, filled in from reference TRBV5-1 and TRBJ2-1, reads KAGVTQTPRYLIKTRGQQVTLSCSPISGHRSVSWYQQTPGQGLQFLFEYFSETQRNKGNFPGRFSGRQFSNSRSEMNVSTLELGDSALYLCASSLVGLAGGNEQFFGPGTRLTVL.